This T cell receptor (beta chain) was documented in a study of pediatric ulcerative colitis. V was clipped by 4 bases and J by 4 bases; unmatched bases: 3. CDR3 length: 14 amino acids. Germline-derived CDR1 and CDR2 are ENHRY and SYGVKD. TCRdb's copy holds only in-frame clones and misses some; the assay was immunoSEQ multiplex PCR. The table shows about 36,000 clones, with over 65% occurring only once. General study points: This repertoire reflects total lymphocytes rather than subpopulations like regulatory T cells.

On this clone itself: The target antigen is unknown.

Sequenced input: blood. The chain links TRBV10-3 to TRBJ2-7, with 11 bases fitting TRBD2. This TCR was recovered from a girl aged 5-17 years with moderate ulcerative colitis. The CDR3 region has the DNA TGTGCCATCAGTGGGTCTAGCGGGAGGTACGAGCAGTACTTC. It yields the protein CAISGSSGRYEQYF.